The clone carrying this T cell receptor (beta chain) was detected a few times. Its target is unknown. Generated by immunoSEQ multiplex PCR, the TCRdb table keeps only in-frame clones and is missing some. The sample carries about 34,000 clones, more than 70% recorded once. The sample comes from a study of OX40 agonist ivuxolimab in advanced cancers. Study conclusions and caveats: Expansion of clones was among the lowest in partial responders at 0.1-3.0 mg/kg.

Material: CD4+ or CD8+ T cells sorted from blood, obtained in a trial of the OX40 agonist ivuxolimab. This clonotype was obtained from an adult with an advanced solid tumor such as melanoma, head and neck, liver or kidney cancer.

CDR3 nucleotide sequence: TGTGCCAGCAGCCCCGCGGGACACACCTACGAGCAGTACTTC. Translation: CASSPAGHTYEQYF. The V gene is TRBV7-9, the J gene TRBJ2-7; D could derive from TRBD1 or TRBD2 (6 bases each). Trimming pared 5 bases from V and 2 bases from J, leaving 13 bases between. The V gene's germline CDR1 is SEHNR and CDR2 FQNEAQ (reference sequence). CDR3 size: 14 residues.